The following is a TCR beta chain sequence with its context. This specimen belongs to a study of blood T cell repertoires in COVID-19. Trimming stripped 2 bases from V and 5 bases from J, with 18 bases between. This CDR3 has 17 amino acids. CDR1 is SGHTA and CDR2 is FQGNSA in the germline V gene. Under the authors' procedure: Amplification from reference gene primers served as the basis for estimated nucleated cell counts. The repertoire was sequenced with immunoSEQ multiplex PCR; TCRdb's copy has only in-frame clones and lacks some. Clone size and V and J calls were adopted from that table, with D and trimming inferred from the DNA. The sample has roughly 100,000 clones, roughly nine tenths seen once.

V and J are TRBV7-2 and TRBJ2-2; tentatively, D is TRBD2 (7 bases). This clonotype originated in a man over 45 with active COVID-19. Sequencing input: peripheral blood. The CDR3 coding sequence is TGTGCCAGCAGCTTAAGAAGAGGGGGGGCCGGAACCGGGGAGCTGTTTTTT. It encodes CASSLRRGGAGTGELFF.